These 9 T cell receptor beta chains were sequenced from one sample in a study of cytomegalovirus exposure and HLA in healthy donors (dated 2017 in TCRdb). Library method: the immunoSEQ multiplex PCR assay. A mixture of 60 forward primers for TCR Vbeta segments and 13 reverse primers for TCR Jbeta segments was used in the multiplex PCR. TCRdb re-hosts the immuneACCESS table, in-frame sequences only. Its copies lack some clones; in the studies checked, an unresolved V gene accounts for under half of them, and the cause for the rest is not known. Counted in this sample were about 200,000 clones; 70% to 80% of them appeared once. The ten largest make up about 0.36% of the sample. Sequencing was done on a sample of PBMCs. Receptors originate from a male donor in good health and CMV-seropositive.

This chain links TRBV14 with TRBJ2-3, with D possibly being TRBD1 (5 bases). V shed 5 bases and J shed 0 bases, with 12 bases lying between them. The length of the CDR3 is 15 residues. Per germline, CDR1 SGHDN and CDR2 FVKESK. The CDR3 nucleotides are TGTGCCAGCAGCTTTAGGACAATGAGCACAGATACGCAGTATTTT. Amino acid sequence: CASSFRTMSTDTQYF.

The chain has TRBV6-5 and TRBJ1-5, with unresolved D. V lost 1 base, J lost 9 bases, and 10 bases lay in between. The CDR3 length is 13 residues. Germline CDR1 is MNHEY and CDR2 is SVGAGI. CDR3 residues: CASSYYPGLPQHF. CDR3 DNA: TGTGCCAGCAGTTACTATCCGGGGTTGCCCCAGCATTTT.

The V call is TRBV27, the J call TRBJ2-3; D is possibly TRBD2 (5 bases). The CDR3 covers 14 residues. Trimming removed 7 bases at V and 0 bases at J, with 11 bases between. The V gene's germline CDR1 is MNHEY and CDR2 SMNVEV (reference sequence). CDR3 nucleotides: TGTGCCAGCAAACCAGCGGTGAGCACAGATACGCAGTATTTT. The encoded protein is CASKPAVSTDTQYF.

The genes are TRBV7-3 and TRBJ1-3; D remains ambiguous. Germline lookup yields CDR1 SGHTA and CDR2 FQGTGA. This CDR3 has 14 amino acids. Trimming left V 2 bases short and J 3 bases short, with 8 bases between. The DNA for the CDR3 is TGTGCCAGCAGCTTATCCCCTGTTGGAAACACCATATATTTT. This codes for CASSLSPVGNTIYF.

The chain combines TRBV10-2 with TRBJ1-1; no firm D call. The CDR3 is made up of 16 amino acids. In germline, CDR1 is WSHSY, CDR2 SAAADI. V shed 8 bases and J shed 0 bases, with 19 bases lying between them. CDR3 amino acids: CASRDYTGRLNTEAFF. The CDR3 bases are TGCGCCAGCCGAGATTATACGGGGAGGCTGAACACTGAAGCTTTCTTT.

The chain carries TRBV7-9 and TRBJ2-7, with 9 bases matching TRBD1. Germline-derived CDR1 and CDR2 are SEHNR and FQNEAQ (reference sequence). The CDR3 has 14 residues. With 1 base clipped from V and 5 bases from J, the junction kept 3 bases outside the gene matches. CDR3 nucleotide sequence: TGTGCCAGCAGCTTAGGGACAGGGGTCCACGAGCAGTACTTC. Translated, it gives CASSLGTGVHEQYF.

This clone has only one observation. This chain links TRBV19 with TRBJ2-2; D is ambiguous. Germline CDR1 and CDR2: LNHDA and SQIVND (reference sequence). This CDR3 is 15 amino acids long. Trimming pared 3 bases from V and 1 base from J, leaving 9 bases between. CDR3 DNA: TGTGCCAGTAGTATTTCCAGGCTGAACACCGGGGAGCTGTTTTTT. This codes for CASSISRLNTGELFF.

The chain has TRBV5-1 and TRBJ2-7, with 10 bases aligning to TRBD1. This CDR3 has 14 residues. Germline loops: CDR1 SGHRS, CDR2 YFSETQ. The trim removed 4 bases at V and 2 bases at J, leaving 3 bases unmatched. The CDR3 sequence: CASSPGTGAYEQYF. The CDR3 DNA is TGCGCCAGCAGCCCCGGGACAGGGGCCTACGAGCAGTACTTC.

The chain combines TRBV30 with TRBJ2-7, with TRBD1 matching 7 bases. This CDR3 has 13 residues. The junction had 8 bases not matched to a gene; V was cut back by 3 bases and J by 6 bases. Germline assignment: CDR1 GTSNPN and CDR2 SVGIG (reference sequence). Here the CDR3 DNA reads TGTGCCTGGAGCCTAGGGACAGCCCTCGAGCAGTACTTC. As protein: CAWSLGTALEQYF. The whole variable domain, remainder taken from reference TRBV30 and TRBJ2-7, is SQTIHQWPATLVQPVGSPLSLECTVEGTSNPNLYWYRQAAGRGLQLLFYSVGIGQISSEVPQNLSASRPQDRQFILSSKKLLLSDSGFYLCAWSLGTALEQYFGPGTRLTVT.